These 24 T cell receptor beta chains were sequenced from one sample in a study of blood T cell repertoires in COVID-19. Here immunoSEQ multiplex PCR was the method, and the copy in TCRdb shows in-frame clones only, minus some. This table has tens of thousands of clones, around 83% appearing once. Sequencing input: peripheral blood. The receptors derive from a man between 45 and 60 years old with active COVID-19.

The chain joins TRBV2 to TRBJ2-5; 7 bases are shared with TRBD2. Germline CDR1 SNHLY, CDR2 FYNNEI. V lost 3 bases and J lost 1; bases outside the gene matches: 5. The CDR3 spans 15 residues. The CDR3 bases are TGTGCCAGCAGTGATAGGGGACTACCCCAAGAGACCCAGTACTTC. Encoded protein: CASSDRGLPQETQYF. Variable domain in full (rest from reference TRBV2 and TRBJ2-5): EPEVTQTPSHQVTQMGQEVILRCVPISNHLYFYWYRQILGQKVEFLVSFYNNEISEKSEIFDDQFSVERPDGSNFTLKIRSTKLEDSAMYFCASSDRGLPQETQYFGPGTRLLVL.

The V call is TRBV7-8, the J call TRBJ2-7; D might be TRBD2 (7 bases). CDR1 SGHVS and CDR2 FQNEAQ come from the germline V gene. CDR3 size: 14 residues. Trimming stripped 5 bases from V and 2 bases from J, with 13 bases between. The CDR3 loop is CASSPGGLPYEQYF. Here the CDR3 DNA reads TGTGCCAGCAGCCCCGGGGGGCTACCCTACGAGCAGTACTTC. Combining the CDR3 with reference TRBV7-8 and TRBJ2-7 gives the whole variable domain GAGVSQSPRYKVAKRGQDVALRCDPISGHVSLFWYQQALGQGPEFLTYFQNEAQLDKSGLPSDRFFAERPEGSVSTLKIQRTQQEDSAVYLCASSPGGLPYEQYFGPGTRLTVT.

This rearrangement joins TRBV25-1 to TRBJ2-1, with TRBD2 as a possible D gene (6 bases). The CDR3 has 14 amino acids. Germline-derived CDR1 and CDR2 are MGHDK and SYGVNS. Trimming cost V 4 bases and J 4 bases, with 11 bases left between them. The CDR3 reads CASSAAGTYNEQFF. The CDR3 region has the DNA TGTGCCAGCAGTGCGGCGGGGACGTACAATGAGCAGTTCTTC.

This clone was counted a single time. This sequence joins TRBV7-8 and TRBJ1-1; no clear D. V was shortened by 7 bases and J by 7 bases, with 13 bases between the two germline ends. This CDR3 has 12 residues. Germline CDR1 and CDR2: SGHVS and FQNEAQ. The CDR3 loop reads CASNPLEVEAFF. CDR3 bases: TGTGCCAGCAACCCCCTTGAGGTTGAAGCTTTCTTT.

J is TRBJ2-7 and V is TRBV5-1; 8 positions match TRBD1. The V gene's germline CDR1 is SGHRS and CDR2 YFSETQ. V shed 4 bases and J 2 bases; nucleotides not matched to a gene: 5. The CDR3 is 14 residues long. In DNA form, the CDR3 reads TGCGCCAGCAGCCCATCGACAGGGGCCTACGAGCAGTACTTC. Translated: CASSPSTGAYEQYF.

The chain links TRBV7-8 to TRBJ2-5; 8 bases map to TRBD1. Trimming at V came to 5 bases and at J to 14 bases, leaving 10 bases not matched to a gene. Per the germline V gene, CDR1 is SGHVS and CDR2 is FQNEAQ. CDR3 length equals 12 residues. CDR3 in amino acids: CASSTLGQGLYF. The CDR3 DNA follows: TGTGCCAGCAGCACACTCGGACAGGGTTTATACTTC.

The chain couples TRBV7-9 to TRBJ2-3; 10 bases fit TRBD2. Germline loops: CDR1 SEHNR, CDR2 FQNEAQ (reference sequence). This CDR3 contains 17 residues. Losses at the gene ends were 3 bases for V and 2 bases for J; bases not matched to a gene: 8. This CDR3 reads CASSFPSGGLPTDTQYF. The CDR3 region has the DNA TGTGCCAGCAGCTTCCCTAGCGGGGGTCTCCCCACAGATACGCAGTATTTT.

This clone has a handful of counts. The genes are TRBV9 and TRBJ1-6; D call uncertain. From germline, CDR1 is SGDLS and CDR2 YYNGEE. V lost 0 bases and J 5 bases, leaving 9 bases between the germline ends. This CDR3 is 15 amino acids long. Here the CDR3 reads CASSVERSNNSPLHF. CDR3 in DNA: TGTGCCAGCAGCGTAGAGAGGAGCAATAATTCACCCCTCCACTTT.

CDR3 sequence: CASSRAGTGLYEQFF. In nucleotides, the CDR3 is TGCGCCAGCAGCCGGGCCGGGACAGGGCTCTATGAGCAGTTCTTC. This chain links TRBV4-1 with TRBJ2-1, with 9 positions matching TRBD1. This CDR3 is 15 amino acids long. The V segment lost 4 bases and the J segment 8 bases; nucleotides outside the gene matches: 9. In germline, CDR1 is MGHRA, CDR2 YSYEKL.

This rearrangement joins TRBV6-5 to TRBJ1-1, with 10 bases lining up with TRBD1. The germline CDR1 and CDR2 sequences are MNHEY and SVGAGI. The CDR3 runs to 14 residues. Trimming removed 5 bases from V and 4 bases from J; junction bases left unmatched: 4. CDR3 in amino acids: CASSSRTGGTEAFF. The CDR3 nucleotides are TGTGCCAGCAGTAGCCGGACAGGGGGCACTGAAGCTTTCTTT.

The chain couples TRBV6-6 to TRBJ1-1; 7 bases agree with TRBD1. The germline CDR1 and CDR2 sequences are MNHNY and SVGAGI (reference sequence). This CDR3 has 13 amino acids. Trimming removed 0 bases from V and 11 bases from J; junction bases left unmatched: 6. CDR3 in DNA: TGTGCCAGCAGTTACTCGGCAGACAGGGAGGCTTTCTTT. Residues: CASSYSADREAFF.

The chain recombines TRBV5-1 with TRBJ2-3; 12 nucleotides match TRBD1. Losses at the gene ends were 7 bases for V and 6 bases for J; bases not matched to a gene: 6. The CDR3 sequence is 14 residues long. Germline-derived CDR1 and CDR2 are SGHRS and YFSETQ. CDR3 loop: CASRDRGRADTQYF. The CDR3 coding sequence is TGCGCCAGCCGGGACAGGGGGCGAGCGGATACGCAGTATTTT.

The chain links TRBV25-1 to TRBJ2-1; the match to TRBD2 covers 10 bases. The CDR3 loop spans 17 amino acids. With V trimmed by 1 base and J by 1 base, 4 bases remained unmatched. Germline-derived CDR1 and CDR2 are MGHDK and SYGVNS. The CDR3 reads CASSEWTSGSSYNEQFF. The CDR3 bases are TGTGCCAGCAGTGAATGGACTAGCGGTTCGTCCTACAATGAGCAGTTCTTC.

The V call is TRBV25-1, the J call TRBJ1-1; tentatively, D is TRBD1 (6 bases). V was shortened by 4 bases and J by 1 base, with 16 bases between the two germline ends. This CDR3 has 16 residues. CDR1 MGHDK and CDR2 SYGVNS come from the germline V gene. CDR3 sequence reads: CASSGRGGRGNTEAFF. The CDR3 DNA reads as TGTGCCAGCAGTGGCCGGGGGGGGCGCGGGAACACTGAAGCTTTCTTT.

The J gene is TRBJ2-7, the V gene TRBV6-5; the match to TRBD2 covers 14 bases. This CDR3 region has 14 residues. CDR1 and CDR2 from the germline V gene are MNHEY and SVGAGI. Trimming at V came to 6 bases and at J to 4 bases, leaving 2 bases not matched to a gene. The CDR3, as DNA: TGTGCCAGCAGAGGGACTAGCGGGAGTTACGAGCAGTACGTC. Protein product: CASRGTSGSYEQYV.

This rearrangement joins TRBV19 to TRBJ1-6; 9 positions match TRBD1. Germline-derived CDR1 and CDR2 are LNHDA and SQIVND (reference sequence). This CDR3 has 14 amino acids. The V and J ends lost 7 bases and 8 bases, in that order; junction bases with no gene match: 6. CDR3 sequence (DNA): TGTGCCAGTACCCCGGACAGGGGACATTCACCCCTCCACTTT. Translating it yields CASTPDRGHSPLHF.

In DNA form, the CDR3 reads TGTGCCAGCAGCCAAGATAAAATCTCTGGAAACACCATATATTTT. It yields the protein CASSQDKISGNTIYF. V gene TRBV3-1 (or the pseudogene TRBV3-2) combines with J gene TRBJ1-3; D not certain. V lost 0 bases to trimming and J lost 0 bases, with 6 bases between them. The CDR3 spans 15 residues. In germline, CDR1 is LGHDT, CDR2 YNNKEL (reference sequence).

The chain combines TRBV9 with TRBJ1-3; 7 nucleotides match TRBD1. This CDR3 has 15 residues. Germline CDR1 and CDR2: SGDLS and YYNGEE. With 1 base clipped from V and 0 bases from J, the junction kept 1 base outside the gene matches. The CDR3 spells CASSVTGDSGNTIYF. The CDR3 nucleotides read TGTGCCAGCAGCGTAACAGGGGACTCTGGAAACACCATATATTTT.

The rearrangement links TRBV24-1 to TRBJ2-3; a possible D gene is TRBD2 (6 bases). The CDR3 is made up of 16 amino acids. V lost 0 bases and J lost 3, with 12 bases in between. Germline V gene lookup returns CDR1 KGHDR and CDR2 SFDVKD. The DNA of the CDR3 is TGTGCCACCAGTGATTTGCAGTTCGGAGGGACAGATACGCAGTATTTT. Protein product: CATSDLQFGGTDTQYF.

This clone was observed once. The chain employs TRBV9 and TRBJ2-5; 12 bases are a match to TRBD1. The CDR3 has 16 residues. After removal of 5 bases from V and 5 bases from J, the junction contained 10 bases not matched to a gene. Germline V gene lookup returns CDR1 SGDLS and CDR2 YYNGEE. CDR3 bases: TGTGCCAGCAGTCCCGGGGGACAGGGGGCTATCGAGACCCAGTACTTC. It translates to CASSPGGQGAIETQYF.

A few counts support this clone. This chain connects TRBV3-1 (or the pseudogene TRBV3-2) to TRBJ2-7; D is possibly TRBD2 (6 bases). CDR3 length: 12 amino acids. The germline V and J ends were trimmed by 3 bases and 6 bases, with 9 bases remaining between them. The germline gives CDR1 LGHDT, CDR2 YNNKEL (reference sequence). The chain's CDR3 is CASSQGTREQYF. The CDR3 DNA reads TGTGCCAGCAGCCAGGGGACTCGCGAGCAGTACTTC.

The chain combines TRBV19 with TRBJ1-2; D may be TRBD1 (6 bases). Trimming removed 11 bases at V and 7 bases at J, with 17 bases between. The CDR3 sequence is 12 residues long. CDR1 LNHDA and CDR2 SQIVND come from the germline V gene (reference sequence). In DNA form, the CDR3 reads TGTGCCTTAAGCGCAGGGACAAGTGGCTACACCTTC. This translates into CALSAGTSGYTF.

This chain joins TRBV29-1 and TRBJ1-1; D perhaps matches TRBD1 (5 bases). Germline V gives CDR1 SQVTM, CDR2 ANQGSEA. The CDR3 has 12 residues. V lost 7 bases and J lost 0, with 9 bases in between. In DNA, the CDR3 is TGCAGCGCTGGGGACTTGAACACTGAAGCTTTCTTT. The encoded protein is CSAGDLNTEAFF.

This clone was observed a few times. The chain carries TRBV2 and TRBJ1-3; D is ambiguous. Trimming shortened V by 3 bases and J by 1 base, and 10 bases separated the two germline ends. Germline CDR1 SNHLY, CDR2 FYNNEI. CDR3 length: 15 amino acids. The chain's CDR3 is CASSELGRSGNTIYF. CDR3 nucleotides: TGTGCCAGCAGTGAGTTGGGGAGGTCTGGAAACACCATATATTTT.